This TCR beta chain originates from a study of cytomegalovirus exposure and HLA in healthy donors. The V gene's germline CDR1 is MNHNS and CDR2 SASEGT. V was pared by 7 bases and J by 7 bases, with 14 bases between. This CDR3 region has 14 residues. This clone came up a few times. The PCR was carried out with 60 Vbeta primers and 13 Jbeta primers. Measured with immunoSEQ multiplex PCR; TCRdb has only the in-frame clones, and not every one. The table records 100,000 to 140,000 clones, less than 85% of them present only once. This clonotype originated in a young man in good health and CMV-seronegative. The sequenced material came from PBMCs. The chain employs TRBV6-1 and TRBJ1-6, with D tentatively TRBD1 (5 bases). In nucleotides, the CDR3 is TGTGCCAGCAATTATAAAGGGGAAAATTCACCCCTCCACTTT. As protein: CASNYKGENSPLHF.